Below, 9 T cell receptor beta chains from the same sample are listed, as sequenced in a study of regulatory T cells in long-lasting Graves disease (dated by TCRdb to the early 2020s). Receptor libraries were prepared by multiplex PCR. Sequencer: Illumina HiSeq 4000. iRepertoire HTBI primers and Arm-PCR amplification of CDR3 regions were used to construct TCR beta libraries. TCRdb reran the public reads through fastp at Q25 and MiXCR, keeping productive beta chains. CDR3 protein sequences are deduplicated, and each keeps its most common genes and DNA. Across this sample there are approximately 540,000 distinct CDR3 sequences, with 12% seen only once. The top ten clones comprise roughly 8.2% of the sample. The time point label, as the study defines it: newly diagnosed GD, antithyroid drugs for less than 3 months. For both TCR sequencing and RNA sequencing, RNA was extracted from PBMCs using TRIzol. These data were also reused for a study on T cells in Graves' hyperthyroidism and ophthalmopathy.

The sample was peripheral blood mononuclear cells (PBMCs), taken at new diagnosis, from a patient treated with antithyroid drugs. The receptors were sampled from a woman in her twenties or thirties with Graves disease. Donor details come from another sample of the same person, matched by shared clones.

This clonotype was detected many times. This chain's CDR3 is CSARASYSPSTDTQYF. DNA of the CDR3: TGCAGTGCTAGAGCTAGCTACAGTCCAAGCACAGATACGCAGTATTTT. This sequence joins TRBV20-1 and TRBJ2-3, with D maybe TRBD2 (5 bases). Per the germline V gene, CDR1 is DFQATT and CDR2 is SNEGSKA (reference sequence). The CDR3 extends over 16 amino acids. The V and J ends lost 1 base and 0 bases respectively, with 14 bases between them.

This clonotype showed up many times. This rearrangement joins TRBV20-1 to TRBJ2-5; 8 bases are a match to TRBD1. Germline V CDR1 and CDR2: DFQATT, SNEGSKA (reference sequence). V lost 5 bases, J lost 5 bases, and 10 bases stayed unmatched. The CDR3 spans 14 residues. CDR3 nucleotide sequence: TGCAGTGCTCACCTCCCGCAGGGGGCTGAGACCCAGTACTTC. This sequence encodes CSAHLPQGAETQYF.

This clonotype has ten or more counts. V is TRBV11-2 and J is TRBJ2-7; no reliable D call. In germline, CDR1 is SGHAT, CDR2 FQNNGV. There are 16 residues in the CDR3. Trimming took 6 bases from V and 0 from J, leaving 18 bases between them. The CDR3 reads CASRKMGGRTSYEQYF. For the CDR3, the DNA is TGTGCCAGCAGAAAAATGGGCGGTCGAACCTCCTACGAGCAGTACTTC.

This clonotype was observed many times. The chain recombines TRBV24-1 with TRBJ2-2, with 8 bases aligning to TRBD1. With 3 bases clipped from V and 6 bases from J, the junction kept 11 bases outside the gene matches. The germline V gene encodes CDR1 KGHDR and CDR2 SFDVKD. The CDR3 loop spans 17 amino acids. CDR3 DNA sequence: TGTGCCACCAGTGATCCCGGACAGGGCAAGAGGTCCGGGGAGCTGTTTTTT. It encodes CATSDPGQGKRSGELFF.

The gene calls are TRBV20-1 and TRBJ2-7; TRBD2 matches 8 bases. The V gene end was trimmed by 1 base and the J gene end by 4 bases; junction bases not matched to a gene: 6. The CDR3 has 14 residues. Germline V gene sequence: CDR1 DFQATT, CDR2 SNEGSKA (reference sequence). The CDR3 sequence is CSARASGSWYEQYF. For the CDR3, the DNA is TGCAGTGCTAGAGCCAGCGGGAGTTGGTACGAGCAGTACTTC.

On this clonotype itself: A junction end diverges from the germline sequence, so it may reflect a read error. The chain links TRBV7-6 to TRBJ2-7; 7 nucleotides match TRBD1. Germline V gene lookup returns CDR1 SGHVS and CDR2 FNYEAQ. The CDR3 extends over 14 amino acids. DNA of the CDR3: TGCGCCAGCAGCCCTGACAGGGAAGGCTACGAGCAGTACTTC. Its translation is CASSPDREGYEQYF.

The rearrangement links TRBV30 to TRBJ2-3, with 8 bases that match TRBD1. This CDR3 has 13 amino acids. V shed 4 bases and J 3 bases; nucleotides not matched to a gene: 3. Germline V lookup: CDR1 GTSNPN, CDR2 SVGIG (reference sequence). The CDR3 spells CAWTTGGTDTQYF. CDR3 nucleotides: TGTGCCTGGACCACAGGGGGGACAGATACGCAGTATTTT.

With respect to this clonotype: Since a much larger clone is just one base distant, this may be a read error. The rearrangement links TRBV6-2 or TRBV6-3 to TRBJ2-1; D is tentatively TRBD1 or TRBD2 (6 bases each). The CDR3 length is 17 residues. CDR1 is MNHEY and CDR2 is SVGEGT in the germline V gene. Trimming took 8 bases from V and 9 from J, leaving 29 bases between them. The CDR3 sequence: CASGLLAGTYPRGEQFF. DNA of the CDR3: TGTGCCAGCGGCCTACTAGCCGGGACATACCCGCGGGGTGAGCAGTTCTTC.

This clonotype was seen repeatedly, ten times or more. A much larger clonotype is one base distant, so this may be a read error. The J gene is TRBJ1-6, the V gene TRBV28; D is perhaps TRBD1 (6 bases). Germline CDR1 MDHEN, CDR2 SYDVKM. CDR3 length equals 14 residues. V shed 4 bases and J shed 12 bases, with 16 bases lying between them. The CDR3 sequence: CASSSVKDSVPLHF. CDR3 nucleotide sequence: TGTGCCAGCAGTTCCGTCAAGGACAGTGTACCCCTCCACTTT.